What follows are 22 T cell receptor beta chains derived from one specimen sequenced in a study of graft-versus-host responses after intestinal transplantation. No antigen has been assigned to these receptors. Clones were sequenced by immunoSEQ multiplex PCR, and TCRdb holds only the in-frame ones, with some missing. The data contain 95,000 to 150,000 clones, approximately 95% of them singletons. Material: unstimulated CD8+ T cells sorted from spleen or lymph node cells, obtained before intestinal transplant. All receptors come from a human donor who received an intestinal transplant.

The J gene is TRBJ2-7, the V gene TRBV27; D may correspond to TRBD1 or TRBD2 (7 bases each). The V gene's germline CDR1 is MNHEY and CDR2 SMNVEV (reference sequence). The V gene lost 3 bases and the J gene lost 4 bases, with 16 bases spanning the gap. This CDR3 spans 15 amino acids. As DNA, the CDR3 is TGTGCCAGCAGTTTGATTACAGGGGAGGGATACGAGCAGTACTTC. Translated, it gives CASSLITGEGYEQYF.

The chain joins TRBV6-1 to TRBJ2-5, with D perhaps TRBD2 (6 bases). The end of the DNA is better explained by TRBJ2-7, so the J call may be wrong. Per the germline V gene, CDR1 is MNHNS and CDR2 is SASEGT. This CDR3 contains 13 residues. Written as DNA, the CDR3 is TGTGCCAGCAGTGATCCGGGGGCCTACGAGCAGTACTTC. This encodes CASSDPGAYEQYF.

CDR3 DNA sequence: TGTGCCAGCAGACCTATCTCAGGGTATGGCTACACCTTC. Encoded protein: CASRPISGYGYTF. The chain is built from TRBV27 and TRBJ1-2, with D possibly matching TRBD1 (5 bases). V was clipped by 6 bases and J by 5 bases, with 13 bases between them. The CDR3 has 13 amino acids. Per the germline V gene, CDR1 is MNHEY and CDR2 is SMNVEV (reference sequence).

The chain recombines TRBV19 with TRBJ1-5; perhaps TRBD1 as D (6 bases). Germline loops: CDR1 LNHDA, CDR2 SQIVND (reference sequence). The CDR3 runs 13 residues. This CDR3 is CAGGEYSNQPQHF. The CDR3, as DNA: TGTGCAGGGGGGGAATATAGCAATCAGCCCCAGCATTTT.

The chain combines TRBV9 with TRBJ2-1, with 12 bases fitting TRBD2. The CDR3 consists of 18 residues. Looked up from germline, CDR1 is SGDLS and CDR2 is YYNGEE. V was clipped by 4 bases and J by 9 bases; unmatched bases: 17. This CDR3 reads CASSSSPLRLAGEGEQFF. CDR3 DNA sequence: TGTGCCAGCAGCTCATCCCCCCTCCGACTAGCGGGAGAAGGTGAGCAGTTCTTC.

V gene TRBV7-9 combines with J gene TRBJ1-1, with TRBD1 matching 11 bases. This CDR3 has 15 amino acids. Germline CDR1 SEHNR, CDR2 FQNEAQ (reference sequence). V gave up 5 bases and J gave up 5 bases; unmatched junction bases: 7. The CDR3 spells CASSPGQGAWTEAFF. The CDR3 DNA is TGTGCCAGCAGCCCAGGACAGGGGGCGTGGACTGAAGCTTTCTTT.

The chain carries TRBV7-6 and TRBJ2-1; D perhaps matches TRBD1 (5 bases). Looked up from germline, CDR1 is SGHVS and CDR2 is FNYEAQ. The V gene lost 3 bases and the J gene lost 7 bases, with 16 bases spanning the gap. The CDR3 length is 15 residues. DNA of the CDR3: TGTGCCAGCAGCTTTTCCCCTCCGACAGCAAATGAGCAGTTCTTC. Protein product: CASSFSPPTANEQFF.

The chain links TRBV4-1 to TRBJ2-5, with 11 bases identical to TRBD2. The CDR3 contains 21 residues. Trimming removed 4 bases from V and 1 base from J; junction bases left unmatched: 20. Germline CDR1 reads MGHRA; CDR2 reads YSYEKL. CDR3 protein: CASSRPGPTSGRFTLQETQYF. The CDR3 nucleotides are TGCGCCAGCAGCCGCCCAGGTCCCACTAGCGGGAGATTCACCCTCCAAGAGACCCAGTACTTC.

The chain combines TRBV2 with TRBJ1-1; weak D call: TRBD1 (6 bases). Between the trimmed V and J ends, which lost 4 bases and 1 base, there was a span of 19 bases. The CDR3 spans 17 residues. Germline assignment: CDR1 SNHLY and CDR2 FYNNEI. Here the CDR3 reads CASSGYGPGTPNTEAFF. CDR3 coding DNA: TGTGCCAGCAGTGGATACGGCCCCGGGACACCGAACACTGAAGCTTTCTTT.

The chain links TRBV27 to TRBJ2-5; 12 bases line up with TRBD2. Germline V gene lookup returns CDR1 MNHEY and CDR2 SMNVEV (reference sequence). The CDR3 loop spans 15 amino acids. Losses at the gene ends were 5 bases for V and 5 bases for J; bases not matched to a gene: 6. The CDR3 region is CASSPGLAGIETQYF. The CDR3 nucleotides are TGTGCCAGCAGTCCCGGACTAGCGGGAATTGAGACCCAGTACTTC.

CDR3 residues: CASSLKRTAGETQYF. The CDR3 DNA reads TGTGCCAGCAGCCTTAAACGGACAGCTGGGGAGACCCAGTACTTC. V usage is TRBV6-1 and J usage is TRBJ2-5; TRBD1 might be the D (6 bases). Between the trimmed V and J ends, which lost 6 bases and 5 bases, there was a span of 19 bases. Germline assignment: CDR1 MNHNS and CDR2 SASEGT. The CDR3 is made up of 15 amino acids.

The V call is TRBV29-1, the J call TRBJ2-2, with D perhaps TRBD1 (6 bases). The CDR3 is 13 residues long. V dropped 3 bases and J dropped 7 bases, with 12 bases sitting between them. Germline values: CDR1 SQVTM, CDR2 ANQGSEA. This chain's CDR3 is CSVDQGQDGELFF. The CDR3 DNA is TGCAGCGTTGACCAGGGGCAGGACGGGGAGCTGTTTTTT.

This rearrangement joins TRBV4-1 to TRBJ2-2; 13 nucleotides align to TRBD2. This CDR3 has 17 amino acids. Germline V CDR1 and CDR2: MGHRA, YSYEKL. Trimming removed 6 bases from V and 5 bases from J; junction bases left unmatched: 9. CDR3 DNA: TGCGCCAGCAGGCGAGGGGTACTAGCGGGGGGGACCGGGGAGCTGTTTTTT. Its translation is CASRRGVLAGGTGELFF.

This clone was seen only once. The genes are TRBV30 and TRBJ2-1, with TRBD2 as a possible D gene (7 bases). CDR1 is GTSNPN, CDR2 SVGIG, per germline (reference sequence). V gave up 5 bases and J gave up 7 bases, with 9 bases separating them. The length of the CDR3 is 11 residues. Here the CDR3 reads CAWEGGNEQFF. The CDR3 DNA follows: TGTGCCTGGGAGGGGGGGAATGAGCAGTTCTTC.

The chain links TRBV6-5 to TRBJ1-2; D is perhaps TRBD1 (5 bases). The CDR3 runs to 15 residues. Germline assignment: CDR1 MNHEY and CDR2 SVGAGI. Between the trimmed V and J ends, which lost 1 base and 4 bases, there was a span of 13 bases. The CDR3 region is CASSYWGTRAYGYTF. The CDR3 region has the DNA TGTGCCAGCAGTTACTGGGGGACCAGGGCCTATGGCTACACCTTC.

As to this clone: The sample contains more than one DNA sequence encoding this CDR3. V and J are TRBV19 and TRBJ2-3, with unresolved D. This CDR3 is built from 15 residues. Trimming took off 1 base at V and 0 bases at J, with 8 bases between the two ends. Germline lookup yields CDR1 LNHDA and CDR2 SQIVND (reference sequence). The CDR3 is CASSIVGSSTDTQYF. The CDR3 region has the DNA TGTGCCAGTAGTATAGTTGGATCTAGCACAGATACGCAGTATTTT.

This sequence joins TRBV30 and TRBJ2-5; D may be TRBD1 (5 bases). Looked up from germline, CDR1 is GTSNPN and CDR2 is SVGIG (reference sequence). Trimming took off 0 bases at V and 5 bases at J, with 16 bases between the two ends. The CDR3 totals 15 residues. The CDR3 DNA sequence: TGTGCCTGGAGTGTTTCGGTAGGGGCCGGGGAGACCCAGTACTTC. Its protein product is CAWSVSVGAGETQYF.

This clone has more than one count but fewer than ten. The V and J genes are TRBV19 and TRBJ2-1; TRBD2 aligns across 9 bases. V dropped 8 bases and J dropped 7; count of bases not matched to a gene: 9. The CDR3 contains 14 residues. Germline values: CDR1 LNHDA, CDR2 SQIVND (reference sequence). The DNA of the CDR3 is TGTGCCAGTGGTAGCGGGGGCAACCTAAATGAGCAGTTCTTC. The encoded protein is CASGSGGNLNEQFF.

The chain carries TRBV6-5 and TRBJ2-7, with 7 bases matching TRBD2. The V and J ends lost 5 bases and 5 bases, in that order; junction bases with no gene match: 12. The CDR3 covers 15 residues. Germline V gene lookup returns CDR1 MNHEY and CDR2 SVGAGI. DNA of the CDR3: TGTGCCAGCAGTCCCTCGGCGGGAGTAGGAGACGAGCAGTACTTC. Translating it yields CASSPSAGVGDEQYF.

The rearrangement links TRBV5-1 to TRBJ2-7; 7 nucleotides agree with TRBD2. Germline V gene sequence: CDR1 SGHRS, CDR2 YFSETQ. J lost 5 bases, V lost 4 bases, and 6 bases had no gene match. The CDR3 has 13 amino acids. CDR3 protein: CASSMGGRNEQYF. In DNA form, the CDR3 reads TGCGCCAGCAGCATGGGCGGGAGAAACGAGCAGTACTTC. Looking up the rest from reference TRBV5-1 and TRBJ2-7 gives the full variable domain: KAGVTQTPRYLIKTRGQQVTLSCSPISGHRSVSWYQQTPGQGLQFLFEYFSETQRNKGNFPGRFSGRQFSNSRSEMNVSTLELGDSALYLCASSMGGRNEQYFGPGTRLTVT.

The rearrangement joins TRBV27 to TRBJ2-7; 7 positions match TRBD1. The CDR3 is 14 amino acids. Germline V gene sequence: CDR1 MNHEY, CDR2 SMNVEV (reference sequence). Unmatched junction bases numbered 7, after V lost 5 bases and J lost 3 bases. CDR3 nucleotide sequence: TGTGCCAGCAGTCTGGGACAGACGAACTACGAGCAGTACTTC. Amino acids: CASSLGQTNYEQYF.

Only one count was recorded for this clone. The chain employs TRBV4-1 and TRBJ2-7, with TRBD2 as a possible D gene (6 bases). From germline, CDR1 is MGHRA and CDR2 YSYEKL. V lost 0 bases, J lost 6 bases, and 12 bases lay in between. CDR3 length: 14 amino acids. Written as DNA, the CDR3 is TGCGCCAGCAGCCAAGAAGGTACCGGGAGCGAGCAGTACTTC. It is translated as CASSQEGTGSEQYF.